These 24 T cell receptor beta chains were sequenced from one sample in a study of T cell changes during pregnancy in multiple sclerosis. Using immunoSEQ multiplex PCR, the repertoire was profiled, and TCRdb retains in-frame clones only, with some absent. The repertoire holds tens of thousands of clones, with roughly 89% as singletons. The starting material was CD4+ T cells from peripheral blood mononuclear cells, obtained in the first trimester of pregnancy. The receptors shown here come from a female donor with multiple sclerosis, enrolled in a pregnancy study.

The V and J genes are TRBV10-2 and TRBJ2-2; TRBD2 is a possible D gene (6 bases). The CDR3 consists of 13 residues. CDR1 is WSHSY and CDR2 is SAAADI in the germline V gene. V was pared by 7 bases and J by 6 bases, with 12 bases between. The DNA of the CDR3 is TGCGCCAGCACTAGCGAAATCCCCGGGGAGCTGTTTTTT. Residues: CASTSEIPGELFF.

V is TRBV7-2 and J is TRBJ1-6; D is unresolved. Between the trimmed V and J ends, which lost 4 bases and 10 bases, there was a span of 17 bases. The germline CDR1 and CDR2 sequences are SGHTA and FQGNSA. The CDR3 is 15 amino acids. CDR3: CASSSTGSLGSPLHF. DNA for the CDR3: TGTGCCAGCAGCTCAACGGGATCACTAGGGTCACCCCTCCACTTT.

J is TRBJ2-7 and V is TRBV6-1; TRBD2 matches 15 bases. The CDR3 totals 16 residues. Germline V gives CDR1 MNHNS, CDR2 SASEGT. The J segment lost 3 bases and the V segment lost 2 bases, leaving 2 bases of the junction unmatched. CDR3 bases: TGTGCCAGCAGTGAACCGGGACTAGCGGGAGGCTACGAGCAGTACTTC. This translates into CASSEPGLAGGYEQYF.

J is TRBJ2-5 and V is TRBV4-1; TRBD1 aligns across 8 bases. Germline CDR1 MGHRA, CDR2 YSYEKL. Trimming removed 3 bases from V and 13 bases from J; junction bases left unmatched: 13. This CDR3 has 14 amino acids. Here the CDR3 reads CASSQMTGAPSMYF. The CDR3 region has the DNA TGCGCCAGCAGCCAGATGACAGGGGCCCCCTCCATGTACTTC.

This chain joins TRBV29-1 and TRBJ2-2; tentative D call: TRBD2 (6 bases). The V gene lost 3 bases and the J gene lost 4 bases, with 12 bases spanning the gap. The length of the CDR3 is 14 residues. Per the germline V gene, CDR1 is SQVTM and CDR2 is ANQGSEA. The CDR3 loop is CSVEEGKSTGELFF. In DNA form, the CDR3 reads TGCAGCGTTGAGGAGGGTAAAAGCACCGGGGAGCTGTTTTTT.

This clone appeared once. The CDR3 region is CASGLGGGNRSPEAFF. The DNA of the CDR3 is TGTGCCAGCGGACTGGGAGGGGGGAACCGAAGCCCTGAAGCTTTCTTT. J is TRBJ1-1 and V is TRBV5-4, with a possible D match to TRBD1 (6 bases). The germline CDR1 and CDR2 sequences are SGHNT and YYREEE (reference sequence). V lost 7 bases and J lost 6, with 25 bases in between. The length of the CDR3 is 16 residues. The full variable domain, its missing parts supplied by reference TRBV5-4 and TRBJ1-1, is ETGVTQSPTHLIKTRGQQVTLRCSSQSGHNTVSWYQQALGQGPQFIFQYYREEENGRGNFPPRFSGLQFPNYSSELNVNALELDDSALYLCASGLGGGNRSPEAFFGQGTRLTVV.

The chain recombines TRBV2 with TRBJ2-2; 8 nucleotides align to TRBD1. This CDR3 contains 14 residues. Germline-derived CDR1 and CDR2 are SNHLY and FYNNEI. With V trimmed by 3 bases and J by 4 bases, 1 base remained unmatched. The CDR3: CASSEDRATGELFF. The CDR3 DNA reads as TGTGCCAGCAGTGAGGACAGGGCCACCGGGGAGCTGTTTTTT.

This clone turned up a few times. The rearrangement joins TRBV27 to TRBJ2-4; 9 bases align to TRBD2. This CDR3 has 22 amino acids. V lost 5 bases to trimming and J lost 9 bases; unmatched junction nucleotides: 32. CDR1 is MNHEY, CDR2 SMNVEV, per germline (reference sequence). CDR3 in DNA: TGTGCCAGCAGTATGCGGACCCCCGGGGGCGGGGGGGGGTGGGGGACAAACTCCATTCAGTACTTC. This codes for CASSMRTPGGGGGWGTNSIQYF.

The J gene is TRBJ1-4, the V gene TRBV5-4; a possible D gene is TRBD1 (5 bases). There are 15 residues in the CDR3. Trimming pared 0 bases from V and 4 bases from J, leaving 10 bases between. From germline, CDR1 is SGHNT and CDR2 YYREEE (reference sequence). The CDR3 nucleotides are TGTGCCAGCAGCTTGGGCGGGACCGTTAATGAAAAACTGTTTTTT. It codes for CASSLGGTVNEKLFF.

The chain carries TRBV10-3 and TRBJ2-3, with TRBD2 matching over 7 bases. Germline V gene sequence: CDR1 ENHRY, CDR2 SYGVKD. V shed 4 bases, J shed 1 base, and the junction held 8 bases outside the gene matches. The CDR3 is 16 residues long. CDR3 coding DNA: TGTGCCATCAGTGGGTCCATTCGGGAGGGCACAGATACGCAGTATTTT. Translated, it gives CAISGSIREGTDTQYF.

The rearrangement links TRBV18 to TRBJ2-5, with 8 bases identical to TRBD1. Unmatched junction bases numbered 8, after V lost 3 bases and J lost 5 bases. The CDR3 covers 15 residues. Germline assignment: CDR1 KGHSH and CDR2 LQKENI. Here the CDR3 DNA reads TGTGCCAGCTCACCGAACAGCAGGGGGCCCGAGACCCAGTACTTC. Protein product: CASSPNSRGPETQYF.

This clone is a singleton in its sample. The chain recombines TRBV7-2 with TRBJ2-7, with 9 bases that match TRBD2. The J segment lost 4 bases and the V segment lost 0 bases, leaving 10 bases of the junction unmatched. Germline V gives CDR1 SGHTA, CDR2 FQGNSA. The CDR3 covers 17 residues. CDR3 amino acids: CASSLARLGREGYEQYF. The CDR3 bases are TGTGCCAGCAGCTTAGCGAGATTGGGGCGGGAGGGGTACGAGCAGTACTTC. The full variable domain, rest sourced from reference TRBV7-2 and TRBJ2-7, is GAGVSQSPSNKVTEKGKDVELRCDPISGHTALYWYRQSLGQGLEFLIYFQGNSAPDKSGLPSDRFSAERTGGSVSTLTIQRTQQEDSAVYLCASSLARLGREGYEQYFGPGTRLTVT.

V is TRBV7-2 and J is TRBJ1-5; tentative D call: TRBD1 (5 bases). Trimming took 5 bases from V and 6 from J, leaving 8 bases between them. CDR3 length: 12 amino acids. CDR1 is SGHTA, CDR2 FQGNSA, per germline. CDR3 sequence: CASSKGVQPQHF. CDR3 DNA sequence: TGTGCCAGCAGCAAAGGGGTTCAGCCCCAGCATTTT.

The chain recombines TRBV2 with TRBJ2-2; 12 bases agree with TRBD2. V lost 6 bases to trimming and J lost 7 bases; unmatched junction nucleotides: 9. The germline V gene encodes CDR1 SNHLY and CDR2 FYNNEI. The CDR3 is 16 amino acids. Here the CDR3 reads CASSPRLAGVNGELFF. The DNA for the CDR3 is TGTGCCAGCAGCCCCCGACTAGCGGGAGTGAACGGGGAGCTGTTTTTT.

This clone was seen once. This chain connects TRBV7-2 to TRBJ2-2, with TRBD1 identical over 9 bases. After removal of 4 bases from V and 0 bases from J, the junction contained 0 bases not matched to a gene. The CDR3 is 15 residues long. The germline V gene has CDR1 SGHTA and CDR2 FQGNSA. Here the CDR3 reads CASSWDRANTGELFF. CDR3 DNA sequence: TGTGCCAGCAGCTGGGACAGGGCGAACACCGGGGAGCTGTTTTTT.

V is TRBV2 and J is TRBJ1-4; TRBD1 is a possible D gene (6 bases). The CDR3 loop spans 15 amino acids. Trimming shortened V by 6 bases and J by 8 bases, and 19 bases separated the two germline ends. In germline, CDR1 is SNHLY, CDR2 FYNNEI. The CDR3 reads CASREARTGKEKLFF. CDR3 nucleotides: TGTGCCAGCAGGGAGGCACGTACAGGGAAAGAAAAACTGTTTTTT.

The chain joins TRBV4-1 to TRBJ1-5, with D uncertain. Germline values: CDR1 MGHRA, CDR2 YSYEKL. This CDR3 is built from 13 residues. The V gene lost 0 bases and the J gene lost 7 bases, with 7 bases spanning the gap. DNA for the CDR3: TGCGCCAGCAGCCAAGATCGGGAGCAGCCCCAGCATTTT. Residues: CASSQDREQPQHF.

This chain connects TRBV6-5 to TRBJ2-7; 11 positions agree with TRBD2. The germline V gene has CDR1 MNHEY and CDR2 SVGAGI. This CDR3 contains 14 residues. V lost 3 bases to trimming and J lost 6 bases; unmatched junction nucleotides: 4. CDR3 nucleotides: TGTGCCAGCAGTTATAGCGGGAGGGGGGTCGAGCAGTACTTC. Encoded protein: CASSYSGRGVEQYF.

Comment on this clone: Sequence at one end of the junction differs from germline and may be a read error. This chain uses TRBV7-7 with TRBJ2-1; 7 bases are a match to TRBD2. The germline V gene encodes CDR1 SSHAT and CDR2 FNYEAQ (reference sequence). The CDR3 loop spans 13 amino acids. The CDR3 DNA is TGTGCTAGCAGCCGAGGGTCGGGGGGTGAGCAGTTCTTC. It is translated as CASSRGSGGEQFF.

The J gene is TRBJ1-5, the V gene TRBV28; the D gene is possibly TRBD1 (6 bases). CDR1 is MDHEN, CDR2 SYDVKM, per germline. There are 15 residues in the CDR3. Trimming removed 6 bases at V and 2 bases at J, with 14 bases between. CDR3 coding DNA: TGTGCCAGCAGCCCGACAGGTCCCGGCAATCAGCCCCAGCATTTT. Encoded protein: CASSPTGPGNQPQHF.

The J gene is TRBJ1-2, the V gene TRBV7-9; D uncertain. CDR1 and CDR2 from the germline V gene are SEHNR and FQNEAQ (reference sequence). V was clipped by 0 bases and J by 8 bases, with 16 bases between them. The CDR3 loop spans 15 amino acids. The CDR3 sequence is CASSLAYIGRGGYTF. The DNA of the CDR3 is TGTGCCAGCAGCTTAGCGTATATAGGCAGAGGGGGCTACACCTTC. Drawing the rest from reference TRBV7-9 and TRBJ1-2, the complete variable domain is DTGVSQNPRHKITKRGQNVTFRCDPISEHNRLYWYRQTLGQGPEFLTYFQNEAQLEKSRLLSDRFSAERPKGSFSTLEIQRTEQGDSAMYLCASSLAYIGRGGYTFGSGTRLTVV.

V gene TRBV2 combines with J gene TRBJ1-1, with 9 bases aligning to TRBD1. Germline-derived CDR1 and CDR2 are SNHLY and FYNNEI. V lost 7 bases and J lost 5; bases outside the gene matches: 8. The length of the CDR3 is 14 residues. The CDR3 loop is CASILDRGRTEAFF. The CDR3 DNA sequence: TGTGCCAGCATCCTGGACAGGGGTAGAACTGAAGCTTTCTTT.

The chain has TRBV14 and TRBJ2-1, with 7 bases lining up with TRBD1. The CDR3 has 15 residues. The junction had 7 bases not matched to a gene; V was cut back by 2 bases and J by 6 bases. Germline-derived CDR1 and CDR2 are SGHDN and FVKESK. The CDR3 DNA sequence: TGTGCCAGCAGCCAAAACTCGGGACAGTTCAATGAGCAGTTCTTC. Residues: CASSQNSGQFNEQFF.

V usage is TRBV7-7 and J usage is TRBJ2-5; possibly TRBD1 for D (6 bases). V was shortened by 5 bases and J by 5 bases, with 12 bases between the two germline ends. The germline V gene encodes CDR1 SSHAT and CDR2 FNYEAQ (reference sequence). The CDR3 extends over 13 amino acids. The DNA of the CDR3 is TGTGCCAGCAGCCCAAACAGGGCGGAGACCCAGTACTTC. It is translated as CASSPNRAETQYF. The variable domain in full, completed from reference TRBV7-7 and TRBJ2-5, reads GAGVSQSPRYKVTKRGQDVTLRCDPISSHATLYWYQQALGQGPEFLTYFNYEAQPDKSGLPSDRFSAERPEGSISTLTIQRTEQRDSAMYRCASSPNRAETQYFGPGTRLLVL.